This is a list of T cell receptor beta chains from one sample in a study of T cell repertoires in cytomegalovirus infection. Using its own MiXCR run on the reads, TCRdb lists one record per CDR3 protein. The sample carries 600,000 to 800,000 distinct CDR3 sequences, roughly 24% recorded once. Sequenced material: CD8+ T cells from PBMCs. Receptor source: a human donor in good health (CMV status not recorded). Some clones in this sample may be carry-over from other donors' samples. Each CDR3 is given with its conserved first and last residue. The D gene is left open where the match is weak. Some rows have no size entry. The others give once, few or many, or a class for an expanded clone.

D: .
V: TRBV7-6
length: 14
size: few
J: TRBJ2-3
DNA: TGTGCCAGCAGCTTGGGCCTAGCCTCAGATACGCAGTATTTT
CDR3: CASSLGLASDTQYF

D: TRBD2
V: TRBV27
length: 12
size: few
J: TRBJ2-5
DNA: TGTGCCAGCCCTGGCGAAGCGGGGGCCCAGTACTTC
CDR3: CASPGEAGAQYF

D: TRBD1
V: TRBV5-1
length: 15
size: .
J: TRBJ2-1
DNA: TGCGCCAGCAGCTTTTACACAGGGGTTTTGAATGAGCAGTTCTTC
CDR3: CASSFYTGVLNEQFF

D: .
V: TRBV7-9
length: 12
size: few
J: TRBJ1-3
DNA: TGTGCCAGCAGCTCAGCTTCACTCACCATATATTTT
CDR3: CASSSASLTIYF

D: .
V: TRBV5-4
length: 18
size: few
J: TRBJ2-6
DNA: TGTGCCAGCAGCTACCGACAGGCATTATACTCTGGGGCCAACGTCCTGACTTTC
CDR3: CASSYRQALYSGANVLTF

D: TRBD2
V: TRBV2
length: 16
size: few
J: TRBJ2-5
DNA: TGTGCCAGCAGTGAGGGTAGCGGGGAGTACCAAGAGACCCAGTACTTC
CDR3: CASSEGSGEYQETQYF

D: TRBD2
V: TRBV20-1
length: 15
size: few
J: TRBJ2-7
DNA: TGCAGTGCTAGGGACCCGGGGGGTCCCCAATACGAGCAGTACTTC
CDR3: CSARDPGGPQYEQYF

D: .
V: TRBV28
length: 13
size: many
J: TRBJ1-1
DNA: TGTGCCAGCAGTTTAACAGACAATCTTGGAGCTTTCTTT
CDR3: CASSLTDNLGAFF

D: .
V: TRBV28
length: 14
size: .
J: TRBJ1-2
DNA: TGTGCCAGCAGTTCCATGGACATAACCTATGGCTACACCTTC
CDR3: CASSSMDITYGYTF

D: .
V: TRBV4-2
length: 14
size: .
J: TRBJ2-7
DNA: TGTGCCAGCAGCCAAACAGGGACCTCCTACGAGCAGTACTTC
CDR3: CASSQTGTSYEQYF

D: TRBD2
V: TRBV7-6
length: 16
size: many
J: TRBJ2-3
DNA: TGTGCCAGCAGCTTATTTAGCGGGGGGGGCACAGATACGCAGTATTTT
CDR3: CASSLFSGGGTDTQYF

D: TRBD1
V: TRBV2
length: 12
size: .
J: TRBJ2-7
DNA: TGTGCCAACAGGGGGACGGCCTACGAGCAGTACTTC
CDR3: CANRGTAYEQYF

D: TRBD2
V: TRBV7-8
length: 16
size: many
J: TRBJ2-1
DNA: TGTGCCAGCAGCTTAAGACTAGCGGGGACCTACAATGAGCAGTTCTTC
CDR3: CASSLRLAGTYNEQFF

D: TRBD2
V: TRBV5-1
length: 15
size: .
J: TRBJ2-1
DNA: TGCGCCAGCAGCTTTGGCTGGGGGGGATACAATGAGCAGTTCTTC
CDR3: CASSFGWGGYNEQFF

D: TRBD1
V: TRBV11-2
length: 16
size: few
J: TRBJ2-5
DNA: TGTGCCAGCAGCTTAGGTAGACAGGGGCTCGGAGAGACCCAGTACTTC
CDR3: CASSLGRQGLGETQYF